This TCR beta chain was captured by sequencing in a study of cytomegalovirus exposure and HLA in healthy donors (dated by TCRdb to about 2017). Broadly, across the study: An earlier analysis of a few hundred of the donors reported approximately 300 Gb of sequence data and 95 million to 140 million unique TCR beta sequences obtained from about 179 million T cells. About 280 gigabases of sequencing data and roughly 81 million unique TCR sequences made up an early release that covered approximately 620 HLA-typed donors. Of the roughly 390 genotyped donors, about 80% fell in the genetic ancestry cluster associated with self-reported Caucasian donors. The study aimed to test whether signatures of past pathogen exposure could be identified by cataloging public T cell receptors. The study used immunosequencing to profile the T cell repertoires of approximately 630 subjects and linked those repertoires to cytomegalovirus serostatus. A separate validation cohort of 100 to 150 different subjects was used in addition to the roughly 620-subject first cohort. To predict cytomegalovirus infection status, the study brought together high-throughput TCR immunosequencing, statistical association of individual TCRs with disease status, and machine learning. To study patterns of TCR occurrence, a later analysis re-analyzed previously published TCR beta repertoires from under 750 donors and added high-resolution HLA genotyping. Rather than using new phenotypic data, the later analysis identified candidate immune exposures from TCR beta sequences and from how often those sequences occurred across donors. An earlier analysis of some 500 of the donors used high-throughput TCR beta sequencing to judge whether each TCR beta V gene segment behaved as functional or pseudogenic. Donor age, sex, ethnicity and CMV serostatus were collected together with the repertoire data. Genome-wide SNP genotypes for about 65% of the 666 donors were used in a later genetic analysis, which treated that subset as a discovery cohort. All discovery cohort repertoires had been generated using a single sequencing platform. HLA typing covered class I and class II loci at four-digit resolution. Typing coverage differed by locus: A, B, C, DRB1 and DQB1 were typed in roughly 620-640 donors, DQA1 in 500 to 550, DPA1 in 600 to 610, and DPB1 in just under 480. A handful of DR-DQ haplotypes were handled as single units for association and clustering because linkage in the cohort was strong. Across some 400 genotyped donors of the cohort, an average of about 240,000 unique TCR beta nucleotide sequences per donor were sequenced, and roughly a sixth of those sequences were non-productive.

As to this clone: The antigen it binds to is not known. Base qualities are not provided; no much larger clone lies one nucleotide away.

The paper's findings and limits, for the study overall: Most TCR sequences were seen in very few donors, while some public TCRs were found in many individuals. The authors suggested that the approach could potentially be extended to other disease states and immunological phenotypes. Three of the identified cytomegalovirus-associated TCR beta chains were confirmed in vitro to be specific for cytomegalovirus antigens. Only TCR beta chains were sequenced in this cohort, and the absence of alpha or paired-chain data limited detectable features. The sequencing pipeline was judged likely to have produced a cluster of highly shared sequence variants as a technical artifact. Some IMGT-functional V segments, including TRBV6-2 and TRBV6-3, could not be told apart with the 87-base-pair reads, so those segments were excluded. The only immune exposure information available for the cohort was CMV serostatus. The earlier analysis of fewer than 750 of the donors excluded 15 to 20 rarely observed V segments, including chromosome 9 orphons, because counts were too low. Linkage disequilibrium might explain the correlated functional status among segregating V segments, but an unknown experimental factor could not be excluded. A further reported finding was that TCR beta sequences accurately predicted the HLA-A and HLA-B alleles for most subjects in the first cohort. In a later genetic analysis, fewer N-insertions in productive TCRs were reported among donors in an Asian-associated ancestry cluster than the roughly 700-donor mean. A later genetic analysis associated a missense DCLRE1C variant with V-gene and J-gene trimming of TCR beta chains, and an independent cohort replicated the association. In an earlier analysis of some 550 of the donors, most TCR beta V segments were observed in productive rearrangements about 87% or about 30% of the time, broadly matching IMGT annotations. Assigning TCR associations to individual alleles was difficult when HLA alleles, especially DR and DQ, strongly co-occurred. The classifier was reported to diagnose cytomegalovirus status with high specificity and sensitivity in both the original cohort and the validation cohort. Several of the top co-occurrence clusters appeared to be linked to parvovirus B19, influenza, CMV and Epstein-Barr virus, according to a later analysis. In a later analysis, most CMV-associated TCR beta chains were found to appear HLA-restricted, with HLA associations seemingly driven largely by CMV exposure. In a later analysis, HLA-associated TCR beta chains were found to be more clonally expanded and to have lower generation probabilities than equally common non-associated chains. Sequencing depth was assumed to be roughly uniform across donors in the presence/absence analyses, though that assumption may not hold. The study gave a list of roughly 150 TCR beta chains associated with cytomegalovirus. Because HLA typing was missing for some donors at each locus, association tests included only the typed subset. Specific HLA alleles were associated with 15,000 to 20,000 TCR beta sequences at a false discovery rate of 0.05 in a later analysis. A later analysis found that TCR association rates varied across HLA loci, with DRB1 alleles showing the most associated TCRs and HLA-C alleles the fewest.

The cohort consisted of fewer than 700 healthy bone marrow donors. All cohort members were sampled while nominally healthy, although unrecorded immune exposures were likely present. The donor was CMV seropositive and was included in the group of 290 or so seropositive cohort members. Every donor gave a peripheral blood sample, and the peripheral blood mononuclear cells from that sample were used for TCR beta sequencing. Genomic DNA extraction from the blood cell samples was performed with the Qiagen DNeasy Blood Extraction Kit. At the junction V is shortened by 4 bases and J by 5 bases, with 18 bases in between. There are 15 amino acids in the CDR3, from cysteine to phenylalanine inclusive. Left in the record is the CDR3 DNA by itself, 45 bases read in frame from the first base. As encoded in the germline V gene, CDR1 is SGHDT while CDR2 is YYEEEE. Libraries were built with the immunoSEQ multiplex PCR assay. The multiplex PCR relied on a mix of 60 forward primers for TCR Vbeta segments and 13 reverse primers for TCR Jbeta segments. A multiplex PCR assay on genomic DNA amplified the CDR3 region of rearranged TCR beta genes. On the Illumina HiSeq System, the amplified TCR beta libraries were sequenced as 87-base-pair reads. On the study's bioinformatics: In a later analysis, some 80 million unique TCR beta chains were counted across the roughly 670 repertoires, and roughly 10 million of these chains were shared by at least two donors. A nearest-neighbor algorithm error-corrected the raw reads and collapsed the reads into unique sequences, merging closely related sequences to remove PCR and sequencing errors. Alignment of CDR3 sequences to IMGT reference sequences was used to assign V, D and J gene segments. Each retained sequence needed at least a six-nucleotide match to both a V gene segment and a J gene segment. A rearrangement was called productive if the CDR3 had no stop codons and remained in frame with V and J, and every other rearrangement was called non-productive. CDR3 was defined by IMGT convention, running from the second conserved V-encoded cysteine to the conserved J-encoded phenylalanine. In an earlier analysis of some 550 of the donors, sequences lacking an unambiguous match to a single V gene segment were excluded. In an earlier analysis of around 600 of the donors, V segments were called functional above 56.7% productive rearrangements and were called segregating when the between-donor standard deviation exceeded 5%. A statistical classification framework was developed to diagnose cytomegalovirus status using the catalog of TCR beta chain sequences. A later analysis assigned V and J genes by comparing TCR nucleotide sequences with IMGT/GENE-DB human TR gene sequences. The TCRdist pipeline was used in a later analysis to assign CDR3 sequences and most-parsimonious VDJ recombination scenarios. In a later analysis, each TCR beta chain was defined by its CDR3 amino acid sequence together with its V-gene family, and reads without a unique V-gene family were excluded. A later analysis removed roughly 590 highly shared, low-generation-probability nucleotide sequences to deal with suspected cross-contamination and a sequencing artifact. In a later analysis, a clonal expansion index for each public chain was calculated from normalized within-repertoire ranks of inferred template counts. In a later analysis, generation probabilities were computed with a VDJ recombination model fitted to out-of-frame rearrangements, and the resulting probabilities were checked against IGoR. A later analysis scored TCR-TCR, TCR-HLA and TCR-CMV co-occurrence with hypergeometric tests, applying a repertoire-size bias correction to TCR pairs. False discovery rates were estimated in a later analysis by permuting HLA or CMV assignments 20 times. In a later analysis, co-occurring TCRs were grouped using DBSCAN, and TCRdist sequence similarity was added for clustering within HLA-allele-positive subsets. Co-occurrence clustering excluded repertoires with fewer than 30,000 or more than 120,000 public chains, plus five with anomalous nucleotide sharing. This is the immuneACCESS table as TCRdb keeps it, with only in-frame sequences that have V and J called. A part of the clones is gone; compared with another copy, unresolved V genes explain less than half, and the rest is unexplained. V and J calls and clone size are copied from that table; D and trimming were computed from the DNA. The sample table contains approximately 88,000 clones; only one count was recorded for 60% to 80% of them. The top ten constitute 7.3% of the sample.

This sequence uses TRBV5-6 and TRBJ1-2; the D gene is unclear. The clonotype was recovered from a man aged 50 to 59 in good health and CMV-seropositive. Sequenced material: PBMCs. The CDR3 protein is CASSATRGNRYGYTF. The DNA sequence is given as TGTGCCAGCAGCGCGACCCGGGGTAACCGATATGGCTACACCTTC.